In its sample, the clone carrying this T cell receptor beta chain ranks as medium-sized. An end of the junction does not agree with germline; a read error may underlie this. This sample is part of a study of spatial heterogeneity in lung cancer. Whole-study context: Raw reads contained each unique TCR and UMI combination more than ten times on average.

TCRdb fed the 5' RACE reads into MiXCR, producing one record per CDR3 protein. The sample carries 5,500 to 8,000 distinct CDR3 sequences, roughly 5.9% recorded once. Germline V gives CDR1 DFQATT, CDR2 SNEGSKA (reference sequence). This CDR3 is built from 15 residues. The time point denotes: sample taken at primary tumor resection. Tumor, nontumor lung or frozen PBMC supplied whole RNA, sequenced without sorting. Sequences were derived from normal lung tissue next to the tumor, sampled at surgery. The receptor was isolated from a female donor with early-stage non-small cell lung cancer. The rearrangement uses TRBV20-1 and TRBJ2-1; 7 nucleotides agree with TRBD2. The CDR3: CSAGERDYRRGEQFF. CDR3 in DNA: TGCAGTGCTGGAGAGCGGGACTACCGTAGGGGTGAGCAGTTCTTC.